This TCR beta chain was captured by sequencing in a study of persistence of HIV-infected CD4 T cells. About the research overall: Suppressive ART had lasted a median of around 8 years.

This was the immunoSEQ version 4 assay in survey mode. This table comes from immunoSEQ multiplex PCR, and its TCRdb copy is limited to in-frame clones, with some not included. The sample contains roughly 5,300 clones, approximately 63% of which appear only once. The stimulus was lysate of CMV-infected fibroblasts, 9 to 10 ug/mL. Responding CD4+ T cells were sorted by upregulation of both CD40 ligand and CD69. The CDR3 has 15 residues. Germline values: CDR1 SGHNT, CDR2 YYREEE (reference sequence). Trimming left V 4 bases short and J 2 bases short, with 14 bases between. On this clone: Its antigen is as yet unknown.

The rearrangement joins TRBV5-4 to TRBJ2-3; tentatively, D is TRBD2 (7 bases). The source was CD4+ T cells sorted from PBMCs after approximately 18-hour stimulation, collected from a patient who received antiretroviral therapy. The receptor comes from an adult man with HIV who was CMV-seropositive. CDR3 region: CASSAGGPHTDTQYF. CDR3 in DNA: TGTGCCAGCAGCGCCGGGGGGCCCCACACAGATACGCAGTATTTT.